These T cell receptor beta chains were read from a single sample in a study of T cell changes during pregnancy in multiple sclerosis. Assay: immunoSEQ multiplex PCR; the TCRdb copy retains only in-frame clones and omits some. Here the sample spans around 66,000 clones, over 85% being singletons. Sequences were derived from peripheral blood, sampled in the first trimester of pregnancy. These receptors were taken from a female donor in good health, enrolled as a control in a pregnancy study. CDR3s include the opening cysteine and the closing phenylalanine or tryptophan. The D gene is left open where the match is weak. The listing skips clone size in some rows; elsewhere it reads once, few, many or a size class.

>TRBJ1-3|TRBV11-2|.|.
CASGGDFGSGNTIYF
TGTGCCAGCGGAGGGGATTTTGGCTCTGGAAACACCATATATTTT
>TRBJ2-7|TRBV18|TRBD1|.
CASSPGQAAYEQYF
TGTGCCAGCTCACCGGGACAGGCGGCCTACGAGCAGTACTTC
>TRBJ1-2|TRBV28|.|.
CASGREGGYTF
TGTGCCAGCGGCAGGGAGGGGGGCTACACCTTC
>TRBJ2-1|TRBV5-4|TRBD2|once
CASSLGKGKLVGKRGDEQFF
TGTGCCAGCAGCTTGGGTAAGGGAAAACTCGTAGGAAAACGGGGGGATGAGCAGTTCTTC
>TRBJ2-2|TRBV9|.|once
CASSALRGGELFF
TGTGCCAGCAGCGCCCTGAGGGGGGGGGAGCTGTTTTTT
>TRBJ2-1|TRBV6-5|TRBD1|.
CASSRRDRHNEQFF
TGTGCCAGCAGCCGCCGGGACAGGCACAATGAGCAGTTCTTC
>TRBJ1-2|TRBV10-3|.|.
CAISDSDYGYTF
TGTGCCATCAGTGATTCAGATTATGGCTACACCTTC
>TRBJ1-2|TRBV9|TRBD1|.
CASSPRTGPNYGYTF
TGTGCCAGCAGCCCGCGGACAGGGCCCAACTATGGCTACACCTTC
>TRBJ1-4|TRBV27|.|.
CASSFRRGEKLFF
TGTGCCAGCAGTTTTCGGCGAGGCGAAAAACTGTTTTTT
>TRBJ1-1|TRBV27|.|.
CASSPGGGTTEAFF
TGTGCCAGCAGTCCGGGGGGTGGAACCACTGAAGCTTTCTTT
>TRBJ1-1|TRBV7-9|TRBD1|.
CASSLGQGTLMNTEAFF
TGTGCCAGCAGCTTAGGACAGGGTACACTCATGAACACTGAAGCTTTCTTT
>TRBJ2-1|TRBV13|TRBD2|.
CASSEGLAGVSNEQFF
TGTGCCAGCAGCGAGGGACTAGCGGGAGTATCCAATGAGCAGTTCTTC
>TRBJ2-7|TRBV5-1|.|.
CASSLGAGSSYEQYF
TGCGCCAGCAGCTTGGGGGCGGGGAGCTCCTACGAGCAGTACTTC
>TRBJ2-3|TRBV7-8|TRBD2|.
CASSLGTSGRGTDTQYF
TGTGCCAGCAGCTTGGGGACTAGCGGGAGGGGTACAGATACGCAGTATTTT
>TRBJ2-1|TRBV6-6|TRBD2|.
CASSYSSGSSYNEQFF
TGTGCCAGCAGTTACTCGAGCGGGAGCTCCTACAATGAGCAGTTCTTC
>TRBJ2-3|TRBV29-1|.|.
CSVEDPGLDTQYF
TGCAGCGTTGAAGATCCAGGGCTTGATACGCAGTATTTT
>TRBJ2-7|TRBV5-1|TRBD1|.
CASSLLTGDFSEQYF
TGCGCCAGCAGCTTGTTGACAGGGGACTTTTCCGAGCAGTACTTC
>TRBJ2-5|TRBV7-2|.|.
CASSLRQLETQYF
TGTGCCAGCAGCTTACGTCAGTTGGAGACCCAGTACTTC
>TRBJ2-7|TRBV6-5|TRBD2|.
CASRTSGSLSYEQYF
TGTGCCAGCAGGACTAGCGGGAGTCTCTCCTACGAGCAGTACTTC
>TRBJ1-1|TRBV6-1|.|.
CASSEGAGARTEAFF
TGTGCCAGCAGTGAAGGGGCGGGGGCGCGGACTGAAGCTTTCTTT
>TRBJ1-4|TRBV28|.|.
CASSHARNGEKLFF
TGTGCCAGCAGCCATGCTAGGAACGGAGAAAAACTGTTTTTT
>TRBJ1-1|TRBV10-3|.|.
CAISAPEWTEAFF
TGTGCCATCAGTGCCCCTGAGTGGACTGAAGCTTTCTTT
>TRBJ1-1|TRBV6-6|TRBD1|.
CASSYLDRLNTEAFF
TGTGCCAGCAGTTACCTGGACAGGTTGAACACTGAAGCTTTCTTT
>TRBJ1-6|TRBV2|.|.
CASSGRRSYNSPLHF
TGTGCCAGCTCCGGGAGACGGTCCTATAATTCACCCCTCCACTTT
>TRBJ2-5|TRBV7-2|TRBD1|.
CASSLAGQPQETQYF
TGTGCCAGCAGCTTAGCGGGACAGCCCCAAGAGACCCAGTACTTC
>TRBJ2-1|TRBV29-1|TRBD2|.
CSVEDAGGSSYNEQFF
TGCAGCGTTGAAGATGCGGGAGGGAGCTCCTACAATGAGCAGTTCTTC